This passage covers 19 T cell receptor beta chains from one sample sequenced in a study of beta chain features in type 1 diabetes. Overall study results and limits: Across all four CD4+ subsets, people with type 1 diabetes showed modestly shorter TCRB CDR3s.

These receptors' targets are unknown. Expressed TCRB transcripts were sequenced because the entire RNA isolate underwent reverse transcription. Clones were read by immunoSEQ multiplex PCR, and TCRdb kept only the in-frame ones, dropping some. The repertoire has 600,000 to 750,000 clones, about an eighth of them found once; the top ten carry roughly 0.11%. The sample consisted of naive CD4+ T cells from blood. Every receptor here comes from a man aged 30 to 45 with type 1 diabetes.

V and J are TRBV5-1 and TRBJ2-5; 9 positions agree with TRBD2. In germline, CDR1 is SGHRS, CDR2 YFSETQ. After removal of 0 bases from V and 2 bases from J, the junction contained 8 bases not matched to a gene. CDR3 size: 17 residues. Here the CDR3 reads CASSLVSGGHKQETQYF. As DNA, the CDR3 is TGCGCCAGCAGCTTGGTTAGCGGGGGTCACAAACAAGAGACCCAGTACTTC.

A few counts support this clone. The V call is TRBV2, the J call TRBJ1-6, with TRBD1 matching 9 bases. Germline CDR1 reads SNHLY; CDR2 reads FYNNEI. The CDR3 consists of 19 residues. V lost 6 bases and J lost 0; bases outside the gene matches: 12. CDR3 sequence: CASREDRGSFGSYNSPLHF. The CDR3 region has the DNA TGTGCCAGCAGAGAGGACAGGGGATCCTTCGGCTCCTATAATTCACCCCTCCACTTT.

This clone was seen more than once but under ten times. This rearrangement joins TRBV5-1 to TRBJ2-2; D unresolved. CDR1 SGHRS and CDR2 YFSETQ come from the germline V gene. The CDR3 has 15 amino acids. Trimming shortened V by 3 bases and J by 0 bases, and 9 bases separated the two germline ends. CDR3 DNA: TGCGCCAGCAGCTCCTCCCTCGCGAACACCGGGGAGCTGTTTTTT. Its protein product is CASSSSLANTGELFF.

This clone was picked up a small number of times. The chain combines TRBV4-3 with TRBJ2-5; D may be TRBD2 (6 bases). The V gene's germline CDR1 is LGHNA and CDR2 YSLEER. The CDR3 is 13 residues long. V was clipped by 3 bases and J by 7 bases, with 12 bases between them. The CDR3 DNA sequence: TGCGCCAGCAGCCAGGTCGGGGGAGGGACCCAGTACTTC. It yields the protein CASSQVGGGTQYF.

This clone was counted only a few times. The chain has TRBV2 and TRBJ2-1; D uncertain. The V gene's germline CDR1 is SNHLY and CDR2 FYNNEI. V lost 2 bases and J 0 bases, leaving 8 bases between the germline ends. The CDR3 is 15 residues long. For the CDR3, the DNA is TGTGCCAGCAGTGAACGACCCAGCTCCTACAATGAGCAGTTCTTC. Protein: CASSERPSSYNEQFF.

As concerns this clone: Distinct nucleotide sequences in the sample also encode this CDR3. V is TRBV28 and J is TRBJ2-7; the D gene is possibly TRBD2 (6 bases). Looked up from germline, CDR1 is MDHEN and CDR2 is SYDVKM. The CDR3 loop spans 14 amino acids. The V end was cut by 4 bases, the J end by 0 bases, with 10 bases between. CDR3 sequence (DNA): TGTGCCAGCAGTTCCGGGGGAAGCTCCTACGAGCAGTACTTC. This sequence encodes CASSSGGSSYEQYF.

This chain links TRBV9 with TRBJ2-5, with 9 bases fitting TRBD2. This CDR3 has 15 residues. V shed 0 bases, J shed 5 bases, and the junction held 5 bases outside the gene matches. From germline, CDR1 is SGDLS and CDR2 YYNGEE. CDR3 DNA: TGTGCCAGCAGCGTAGAAGTTAGCGGGGGCGAGACCCAGTACTTC. Its translation: CASSVEVSGGETQYF.

The genes are TRBV29-1 and TRBJ1-1; D is undetermined. Germline V gene sequence: CDR1 SQVTM, CDR2 ANQGSEA. The CDR3 has 14 amino acids. V shed 6 bases and J shed 5 bases, with 19 bases lying between them. The CDR3 sequence: CSVLTRLAVTEAFF. Written as DNA, the CDR3 is TGCAGCGTGCTCACAAGGTTAGCGGTTACTGAAGCTTTCTTT.

The gene calls are TRBV27 and TRBJ1-2; 7 bases match TRBD1. Germline V CDR1 and CDR2: MNHEY, SMNVEV (reference sequence). CDR3 size: 14 residues. V was clipped by 7 bases and J by 1 base; unmatched bases: 6. CDR3 region: CASKLRDSNYGYTF. Here the CDR3 DNA reads TGTGCCAGCAAACTCCGGGACAGTAACTATGGCTACACCTTC.

Worth noting for this clone: Within the sample, other DNA sequences also encode this same CDR3. CDR3: CASSVVGAGGYNEQFF. Written as DNA, the CDR3 is TGTGCCAGCAGCGTAGTGGGAGCGGGGGGATACAATGAGCAGTTCTTC. V is TRBV9 and J is TRBJ2-1; TRBD2 matches 9 bases. The CDR3 is made up of 16 amino acids. The V gene's germline CDR1 is SGDLS and CDR2 YYNGEE. V shed 0 bases and J 4 bases; nucleotides not matched to a gene: 5.

This clone was counted between two and nine times. This chain joins TRBV19 and TRBJ2-7; 8 nucleotides line up with TRBD1. The CDR3 totals 15 residues. Germline-derived CDR1 and CDR2 are LNHDA and SQIVND (reference sequence). The trim removed 5 bases at V and 5 bases at J, leaving 11 bases unmatched. The DNA for the CDR3 is TGTGCCAGTAGTGGACAGGGTGCCTTACAGGACGAGCAGTACTTC. It codes for CASSGQGALQDEQYF.

V and J are TRBV4-3 and TRBJ1-2; D is unclear. Deletions cut 0 bases from V and 1 base from J, with 6 bases between. Germline loops: CDR1 LGHNA, CDR2 YSLEER. The CDR3 length is 14 residues. Here the CDR3 reads CASSQDQRNYGYTF. The CDR3 DNA is TGCGCCAGCAGCCAAGATCAGCGTAACTATGGCTACACCTTC.

V and J are TRBV10-3 and TRBJ1-2; 8 bases are a match to TRBD1. V lost 5 bases to trimming and J lost 5 bases; unmatched junction nucleotides: 7. The CDR3 sequence is 14 residues long. CDR1 ENHRY and CDR2 SYGVKD come from the germline V gene. The chain's CDR3 is CAISPQGGSYGYTF. The CDR3 DNA sequence: TGTGCCATCAGTCCACAGGGGGGAAGTTATGGCTACACCTTC.

The table lists this clone with a few counts. Other DNA sequences in the sample encode the same CDR3. The chain has TRBV4-3 and TRBJ2-3, with D perhaps matching TRBD1 or TRBD2 (6 bases each). This CDR3 is built from 16 residues. Between the trimmed V and J ends, which lost 1 base and 0 bases, there was a span of 11 bases. Germline values: CDR1 LGHNA, CDR2 YSLEER. CDR3 sequence: CASSQGWGASTDTQYF. Written as DNA, the CDR3 is TGCGCCAGCAGCCAAGGTTGGGGGGCCAGCACAGATACGCAGTATTTT.

This clone has only a few counts. This CDR3 reads CASSSQAGANNEKLFF. The CDR3, as DNA: TGTGCCAGCAGCTCCCAGGCAGGGGCGAATAATGAAAAACTGTTTTTT. V gene TRBV7-6 combines with J gene TRBJ1-4; the D gene is possibly TRBD1 (6 bases). Trimming cost V 4 bases and J 4 bases, with 16 bases left between them. The CDR3 has 16 amino acids. In germline, CDR1 is SGHVS, CDR2 FNYEAQ.

This clone occurred a few times. The V gene is TRBV19, the J gene TRBJ2-7; 7 bases fit TRBD1. Germline V CDR1 and CDR2: LNHDA, SQIVND (reference sequence). The CDR3 has 16 residues. Germline trimming cut 6 bases from V and 3 bases from J; bases unmatched to any gene: 14. The CDR3 spells CASSQYFLRDSYEQYF. As DNA, the CDR3 is TGTGCCAGTAGCCAATACTTTCTTAGGGACAGCTACGAGCAGTACTTC. Full variable domain (outside the CDR3, taken from reference TRBV19 and TRBJ2-7): DGGITQSPKYLFRKEGQNVTLSCEQNLNHDAMYWYRQDPGQGLRLIYYSQIVNDFQKGDIAEGYSVSREKKESFPLTVTSAQKNPTAFYLCASSQYFLRDSYEQYFGPGTRLTVT.

This rearrangement joins TRBV7-2 to TRBJ2-3; no reliable D call. The germline gives CDR1 SGHTA, CDR2 FQGNSA. CDR3 length: 15 amino acids. V dropped 3 bases and J dropped 2 bases, with 12 bases sitting between them. The CDR3 protein is CASSFRTENTDTQYF. The DNA of the CDR3 is TGTGCCAGCAGCTTTAGGACCGAAAACACAGATACGCAGTATTTT.

The V and J genes are TRBV15 and TRBJ2-5; TRBD1 might be the D (6 bases). The CDR3 runs to 14 residues. Germline lookup yields CDR1 LNHNV and CDR2 YYDKDF (reference sequence). V dropped 0 bases and J dropped 2 bases, with 7 bases sitting between them. The CDR3 DNA is TGTGCCACCAGCAGAGAGACAGGTCAAGAGACCCAGTACTTC. Translation: CATSRETGQETQYF.

V usage is TRBV28 and J usage is TRBJ2-7; D may be TRBD1 or TRBD2 (5 bases each). From germline, CDR1 is MDHEN and CDR2 SYDVKM. V was trimmed by 5 bases and J by 3 bases, leaving 17 bases between them. The CDR3 runs to 15 residues. The CDR3 DNA reads TGTGCCAGCAGTCCAGACGGGACCGGGGTCTACGAGCAGTACTTC. Amino acids: CASSPDGTGVYEQYF.